This T cell receptor (beta chain) is from a study of somatic mutations in cytotoxic T cells in rheumatoid arthritis. This clone was counted once. Other nucleotide sequences from this sample produce the same CDR3. Trimming cost V 1 base and J 3 bases, with 13 bases left between them. CDR1 is MNHEY, CDR2 SVGAGI, per germline. This CDR3 comprises 15 residues. Sequenced by immunoSEQ multiplex PCR; TCRdb stores in-frame clones only, minus some. Of about 14,000 clones in the sample, around nine tenths were seen once. The sequencing sample was made of CD4+ T cells sorted from blood. The receptor's source is a man aged 70-80 years with rheumatoid arthritis. This chain links TRBV6-5 with TRBJ2-7; D possibly corresponds to TRBD1 (6 bases). The DNA of the CDR3 is TGTGCCAGCAGTTACTTGTCAGGGGTCGGCTACGAGCAGTACTTC. This encodes CASSYLSGVGYEQYF.